This TCR beta chain emerged from a study of CD8+ T cells in alopecia areata. Study at large: Scoring treated patients' severity relied on the percentage of scalp area affected.

The treatment is: oral pan-JAK inhibitor, 5-10 mg twice daily. Whole-study results and caveats: While patients received tofacitinib, many expanded lesional clones remained present in scalp and blood.

As the sequencing template, cDNA was produced by extracting RNA and reverse transcribing it. Assay: immunoSEQ multiplex PCR; the TCRdb copy retains only in-frame clones and omits some. The data contain around 180,000 clones, 64% of them seen just once; the ten biggest clones take up approximately 1.3%. Regarding this clone: Its matching antigen is unknown.

The CDR3 runs to 14 residues. Losses at the gene ends were 7 bases for V and 7 bases for J; bases not matched to a gene: 9. Per the germline V gene, CDR1 is GTSNPN and CDR2 is SVGIG (reference sequence). The sequencing here drew on CD4+ T cells sorted from blood, taken between weeks 47 and 50, from a patient treated with tofacitinib. The receptor comes from a human donor with alopecia areata. The chain links TRBV30 to TRBJ2-3, with 12 bases identical to TRBD1. The CDR3 coding sequence is TGTGCCTTCACCCGGGACAGGGGGCGAAATACGCAGTATTTT. Protein product: CAFTRDRGRNTQYF.